The source of this T cell receptor (beta chain) is a study of cytomegalovirus exposure and HLA in healthy donors. Findings of the study overall: In an earlier analysis, in some 600 donors, most V segments appeared productive either ~90% or ~30% of the time. A later analysis reportedly found fewer N-insertions in an Asian-associated ancestry cluster than the roughly 670-donor mean.

This clone was counted between two and nine times. The antigen is not known. PCR primers comprised 60 Vbeta and 13 Jbeta primers. Sequencing was performed with immunoSEQ multiplex PCR; in TCRdb, only in-frame clones are kept and a portion is missing. Of 150,000 or so clones detected, over 60% appear once; the ten largest clones hold 1.5% to 2%. CDR1 MRHNA and CDR2 SNTAGT come from the germline V gene. There are 13 residues in the CDR3. Trimming stripped 6 bases from V and 8 bases from J, with 16 bases between. This TCR derives from a woman aged 18-35 years in good health and CMV-seronegative. The chain uses TRBV6-4 and TRBJ1-2, with D perhaps matching TRBD1 (5 bases). Sequenced material: PBMCs. CDR3 sequence reads: CASRDGRRGGYTF. CDR3 in DNA: TGTGCCAGCAGAGACGGACGAAGGGGCGGCTACACCTTC.